This T cell receptor beta chain comes out of a study of blood T cell repertoires in COVID-19. In the study overall: Material from acute and convalescent COVID-19 was sourced from the United States, Italy and Spain. PBMCs, B-cell-depleted T cells, or T cells provided the cDNA or gDNA that made up the material.

V was cut by 3 bases and J by 4 bases, with 16 bases left in between. The CDR3 is 15 residues long. Germline V lookup: CDR1 MDHEN, CDR2 SYDVKM. Per the original data handling: How many nucleated cells were present was estimated from reference gene primer amplification. Libraries were prepared by immunoSEQ multiplex PCR; TCRdb keeps only in-frame clonotypes and omits some of them. V, J and clone size were drawn from that table, and D and trimming were deduced from the DNA. The sample includes about 190,000 clones, more than 85% of them seen just once. The chain is built from TRBV28 and TRBJ2-7, with D possibly matching TRBD1 (7 bases). The specimen sequenced was peripheral blood. This sequence originates from a young man with acute or convalescent COVID-19. The CDR3 spells CASSLPDREEYEQYF. For the CDR3, the DNA is TGTGCCAGCAGTTTGCCCGACAGGGAGGAATACGAGCAGTACTTC.